Listed below are T cell receptor beta chains from one sample, sequenced in a study of T cells in Graves' hyperthyroidism and ophthalmopathy. Each CDR3 protein gets one entry after TCRdb re-called the multiplex PCR reads with MiXCR. The sample has roughly 800,000 distinct CDR3 sequences; more than 30% are singletons. Sequencing was performed on blood. These receptors were collected from a young man with Graves' hyperthyroidism. CDR3s include the opening cysteine and the closing phenylalanine or tryptophan. Fields, in order: V gene, clone size, D gene, J gene, CDR3 protein, CDR3 DNA. D genes are given only for firm matches. The size entry is marked missing in some rows and otherwise reads once, few, many or a size class.

V gene: TRBV20-1; clone size: -; D gene: -; J gene: TRBJ1-5; CDR3 protein: CSAQGRVNNQPQHF; CDR3 DNA: TGCAGTGCCCAGGGTCGGGTAAACAATCAGCCCCAGCATTTT
V gene: TRBV19; clone size: many; D gene: TRBD1; J gene: TRBJ1-5; CDR3 protein: CASAGQDSNQPQHF; CDR3 DNA: TGTGCCAGCGCGGGACAGGATAGCAATCAGCCCCAGCATTTT
V gene: TRBV5-1; clone size: many; D gene: -; J gene: TRBJ1-2; CDR3 protein: CASSVDSFYGYTF; CDR3 DNA: TGCGCCAGCAGCGTCGACAGCTTCTATGGCTACACCTTC
V gene: TRBV2; clone size: -; D gene: -; J gene: TRBJ2-7; CDR3 protein: CASPYETGGQYF; CDR3 DNA: TGTGCCAGCCCCTACGAGACAGGCGGGCAGTACTTC
V gene: TRBV19; clone size: many; D gene: -; J gene: TRBJ2-7; CDR3 protein: CASSPGISYEQYF; CDR3 DNA: TGTGCCAGTAGTCCAGGGATCTCCTACGAGCAGTACTTC
V gene: TRBV5-1; clone size: -; D gene: -; J gene: TRBJ2-7; CDR3 protein: CASSFGHGSYEQYF; CDR3 DNA: TGCGCCAGCAGCTTCGGACACGGTTCCTACGAGCAGTACTTC
V gene: TRBV7-9; clone size: -; D gene: -; J gene: TRBJ2-7; CDR3 protein: CASSSVAFYEQYF; CDR3 DNA: TGTGCCAGCAGCTCAGTCGCGTTCTACGAGCAGTACTTC
V gene: TRBV10-3; clone size: -; D gene: -; J gene: TRBJ2-5; CDR3 protein: CASSSSILGGETQYF; CDR3 DNA: TGTGCCAGCAGTTCGTCTATCTTGGGTGGAGAGACCCAGTACTTC
V gene: TRBV2; clone size: few; D gene: TRBD1; J gene: TRBJ2-7; CDR3 protein: CASSYGTGLNEQYF; CDR3 DNA: TGTGCCAGCAGTTACGGGACAGGGCTGAACGAGCAGTACTTC
V gene: TRBV2; clone size: few; D gene: -; J gene: TRBJ2-2; CDR3 protein: CASSELTGRVTGELFF; CDR3 DNA: TGTGCCAGCAGCGAACTGACAGGGAGGGTAACCGGGGAGCTGTTTTTT
V gene: TRBV2; clone size: few; D gene: -; J gene: TRBJ1-4; CDR3 protein: CASMASYEKLFF; CDR3 DNA: TGTGCCAGCATGGCCTCTTATGAAAAACTGTTTTTT
V gene: TRBV20-1; clone size: -; D gene: -; J gene: TRBJ1-1; CDR3 protein: CSARGPYGRDTEAFF; CDR3 DNA: TGCAGTGCTAGAGGTCCCTATGGGAGGGACACTGAAGCTTTCTTT
V gene: TRBV29-1; clone size: -; D gene: TRBD1; J gene: TRBJ2-2; CDR3 protein: CSVEDPDRGHTGELFF; CDR3 DNA: TGCAGCGTTGAAGATCCGGACAGGGGGCACACCGGGGAGCTGTTTTTT
V gene: TRBV7-9; clone size: many; D gene: -; J gene: TRBJ1-4; CDR3 protein: CASSSTVTNEKLFF; CDR3 DNA: TGTGCCAGCAGCTCGACAGTGACAAATGAAAAACTGTTTTTT
V gene: TRBV29-1; clone size: -; D gene: -; J gene: TRBJ1-1; CDR3 protein: CSVEEVKGRDTEAFF; CDR3 DNA: TGCAGCGTTGAAGAAGTTAAGGGGAGGGACACTGAAGCTTTCTTT
V gene: TRBV7-3; clone size: -; D gene: -; J gene: TRBJ1-1; CDR3 protein: CASSNGGGGLTEAFF; CDR3 DNA: TGTGCCAGCAGCAACGGGGGCGGGGGATTAACTGAAGCTTTCTTT
V gene: TRBV11-1; clone size: -; D gene: -; J gene: TRBJ1-1; CDR3 protein: CASSSLQGHQNTEAFF; CDR3 DNA: TGTGCCAGCAGCTCCTTACAGGGACATCAGAACACTGAAGCTTTCTTT